This passage covers 22 T cell receptor beta chains from one sample sequenced in a study of blood T cells in healthy people across ages. Using a J-beta primer mix together with a sample-barcoded 5' primer, a second PCR was run for roughly 6 to 12 cycles. Each CDR3 protein gets one entry after TCRdb re-called the 5' RACE reads with MiXCR. The data contain roughly 800,000 distinct CDR3 sequences, under 40% of them singletons. The sample was blood. The receptors come from a man between 18 and 35 years old in good health.

This clonotype occurred a few times. The CDR3 loop reads CASSPALGQSNEQFF. The CDR3 coding sequence is TGTGCCAGCAGTCCAGCCCTAGGACAGTCCAACGAGCAGTTCTTC. J is TRBJ2-1 and V is TRBV27; tentatively, D is TRBD1 (6 bases). This CDR3 comprises 15 residues. Looked up from germline, CDR1 is MNHEY and CDR2 is SMNVEV (reference sequence). Trimming removed 5 bases at V and 10 bases at J, with 21 bases between.

This clonotype was counted ten times or more. The chain employs TRBV7-6 and TRBJ2-1; D is ambiguous. V gave up 2 bases and J gave up 5 bases, with 4 bases separating them. This CDR3 is built from 12 residues. CDR1 and CDR2 from the germline V gene are SGHVS and FNYEAQ. The CDR3 sequence is CASSLLNNEQFF. In DNA form, the CDR3 reads TGTGCCAGCAGCTTACTCAACAATGAGCAGTTCTTC.

This clonotype was seen a single time. The chain joins TRBV5-1 to TRBJ2-4; 9 nucleotides match TRBD1. Germline trimming cut 4 bases from V and 13 bases from J; bases unmatched to any gene: 12. CDR1 and CDR2 from the germline V gene are SGHRS and YFSETQ. The CDR3 loop spans 14 amino acids. CDR3 sequence: CASSTGQGGGEQYF. The CDR3 nucleotides read TGCGCCAGCAGCACGGGACAGGGTGGTGGGGAGCAGTACTTC.

This clonotype was seen a few times. The chain has TRBV20-1 and TRBJ2-1, with 11 bases matching TRBD2. The CDR3 sequence is 17 residues long. Germline trimming cut 1 base from V and 5 bases from J; bases unmatched to any gene: 10. The germline CDR1 and CDR2 sequences are DFQATT and SNEGSKA (reference sequence). The CDR3, as DNA: TGCAGTGCTAGAGCGGCGGTAGCGGGGGGGCCTCACAATGAGCAGTTCTTC. The encoded protein is CSARAAVAGGPHNEQFF.

This clonotype was found a few times. This CDR3 reads CASSPPRYNEQFF. The CDR3 DNA reads as TGTGCCAGCAGCCCCCCCCGTTACAATGAGCAGTTCTTC. J is TRBJ2-1 and V is TRBV9, with D unclear. The CDR3 runs to 13 residues. V lost 4 bases and J lost 4, with 9 bases in between. Germline V gene sequence: CDR1 SGDLS, CDR2 YYNGEE.

The V gene is TRBV24-1, the J gene TRBJ1-4; no clear D. The CDR3 is 15 amino acids. Germline CDR1 reads KGHDR; CDR2 reads SFDVKD. Between the trimmed V and J ends, which lost 3 bases and 7 bases, there was a span of 14 bases. The CDR3 here is CATSDPSGGSEKLFF. The CDR3 DNA reads TGTGCCACCAGTGATCCCTCGGGAGGATCTGAAAAACTGTTTTTT.

The table lists this clonotype with many counts. The V and J genes are TRBV2 and TRBJ1-1; possible D gene TRBD1, 5 bases. Trimming left V 3 bases short and J 7 bases short, with 21 bases between. Looked up from germline, CDR1 is SNHLY and CDR2 is FYNNEI. The CDR3 spans 16 residues. CDR3 bases: TGTGCCAGCAGTGATGCGGGGAAGGGGCTCCTGTATGAAGCTTTCTTT. Amino acid sequence: CASSDAGKGLLYEAFF. Based on the CDR3 plus reference TRBV2 and TRBJ1-1, the full variable domain is EPEVTQTPSHQVTQMGQEVILRCVPISNHLYFYWYRQILGQKVEFLVSFYNNEISEKSEIFDDQFSVERPDGSNFTLKIRSTKLEDSAMYFCASSDAGKGLLYEAFFGQGTRLTVV.

The rearrangement uses TRBV5-1 and TRBJ1-3; 8 nucleotides align to TRBD1. The V and J ends lost 4 bases and 0 bases, in that order; junction bases with no gene match: 3. The germline CDR1 and CDR2 sequences are SGHRS and YFSETQ. The CDR3 runs to 15 residues. CDR3 sequence (DNA): TGCGCCAGCAGCCAGACAGGGGACTCTGGAAACACCATATATTTT. As protein: CASSQTGDSGNTIYF. The full variable domain, completed using reference TRBV5-1 and TRBJ1-3, is KAGVTQTPRYLIKTRGQQVTLSCSPISGHRSVSWYQQTPGQGLQFLFEYFSETQRNKGNFPGRFSGRQFSNSRSEMNVSTLELGDSALYLCASSQTGDSGNTIYFGEGSWLTVV.

Regarding this clonotype: A much larger clone lies one base from this, so it may be a read error. The chain combines TRBV27 with TRBJ2-1; perhaps D is TRBD1 or TRBD2 (6 bases each). The CDR3 has 14 amino acids. V lost 3 bases and J lost 10, with 16 bases in between. The germline CDR1 and CDR2 sequences are MNHEY and SMNVEV (reference sequence). Here the CDR3 DNA reads TGTGCCAGCAGTTTCACCGGGGGCTCCTACGAGCAGTTCTTC. Protein product: CASSFTGGSYEQFF.

This clonotype was detected ten times or more. The chain recombines TRBV4-2 with TRBJ1-2; 10 positions match TRBD1. Germline trimming cut 6 bases from V and 8 bases from J; bases unmatched to any gene: 6. The CDR3 extends over 13 amino acids. Germline V lookup: CDR1 LGHNA, CDR2 YNFKEQ. The DNA of the CDR3 is TGTGCCAGCAGTACCGACAGGGGGCTCGGCTACACCTTC. It yields the protein CASSTDRGLGYTF.

The V and J genes are TRBV5-1 and TRBJ2-3, with D possibly being TRBD1 (6 bases). V shed 0 bases and J shed 2 bases, with 16 bases lying between them. The germline V gene encodes CDR1 SGHRS and CDR2 YFSETQ. This CDR3 contains 17 residues. CDR3 protein: CASSLVRLQGYTDTQYF. In nucleotides, the CDR3 is TGCGCCAGCAGCTTGGTTCGGTTACAGGGCTACACAGATACGCAGTATTTT.

The chain combines TRBV12-3 or TRBV12-4 with TRBJ1-1; D remains unclear. The CDR3 runs to 12 residues. The V end was cut by 7 bases, the J end by 10 bases, with 16 bases between. CDR3 loop: CASTRGPLGAFF. CDR3 nucleotide sequence: TGTGCCAGCACTAGAGGACCGTTGGGAGCTTTCTTT.

The chain links TRBV5-1 to TRBJ2-3; D unresolved. V lost 4 bases and J lost 1, with 10 bases in between. Germline values: CDR1 SGHRS, CDR2 YFSETQ. The CDR3 spans 14 residues. The CDR3 sequence: CASSNDPGTDTQYF. DNA for the CDR3: TGCGCCAGCAGCAACGACCCAGGCACAGATACGCAGTATTTT.

The chain joins TRBV28 to TRBJ1-1, with D possibly TRBD1 on 5 matching bases. Trimming pared 5 bases from V and 1 base from J, leaving 17 bases between. CDR1 MDHEN and CDR2 SYDVKM come from the germline V gene. The CDR3 length is 16 residues. CDR3 nucleotide sequence: TGTGCCAGCAGTCCGGCGGGTAGGGGTACGAACACTGAAGCTTTCTTT. Amino acid sequence: CASSPAGRGTNTEAFF.

Points on this clonotype: A much larger clone differs by one base, so this may be a read error. The rearrangement uses TRBV12-3 or TRBV12-4 and TRBJ2-3; D unresolved. V was pared by 6 bases and J by 1 base, with 8 bases between. This CDR3 region has 13 residues. This CDR3 is CASRSVGTDTQYF. The CDR3 DNA reads as TGTGCCAGCAGGTCGGTGGGCACAGATACGCAGTATTTT.

Turning to this clonotype: Being one base from a much bigger clone, this may be a read error. The V and J genes are TRBV11-2 and TRBJ2-4; 7 bases map to TRBD1. The DNA end favors TRBJ2-5, so the J call may be wrong. The CDR3 spans 14 residues. Germline-derived CDR1 and CDR2 are SGHAT and FQNNGV. The chain's CDR3 is CASSDGQEQETQYF. CDR3 nucleotide sequence: TGTGCCAGCAGCGACGGACAGGAACAAGAGACCCAGTACTTC.

The V call is TRBV12-3 or TRBV12-4, the J call TRBJ1-6; TRBD1 matches at 9 bases. J gave up 7 bases and V 6 bases, and 10 bases lay outside the gene matches. This CDR3 region has 16 residues. CDR3 nucleotides: TGTGCCAGCAGCCCTGCCCGGGACAGGGACAATTCACCCCTCCACTTT. It encodes CASSPARDRDNSPLHF.

There are many counts of this clonotype. The chain carries TRBV7-2 and TRBJ2-5, with D possibly matching TRBD1 (5 bases). Germline V CDR1 and CDR2: SGHTA, FQGNSA. The CDR3 extends over 14 amino acids. The V gene lost 4 bases and the J gene lost 4 bases, with 13 bases spanning the gap. The chain's CDR3 is CASSSRTRAETQYF. CDR3 coding DNA: TGTGCCAGCAGCTCTAGAACCAGGGCAGAGACCCAGTACTTC.

Only a few counts were recorded for this clonotype. V is TRBV5-1 and J is TRBJ2-3, with a weak D call TRBD1 (6 bases). Germline lookup yields CDR1 SGHRS and CDR2 YFSETQ. The CDR3 sequence is 14 residues long. Between the trimmed V and J ends, which lost 5 bases and 4 bases, there was a span of 14 bases. DNA of the CDR3: TGCGCCAGCAGTTACAGGGAGAGCGCAGATACGCAGTATTTT. Protein sequence: CASSYRESADTQYF.

This clonotype was detected a few times. The V gene is TRBV20-1, the J gene TRBJ1-6; 8 nucleotides agree with TRBD1. This CDR3 contains 14 residues. Unmatched junction bases numbered 6, after V lost 5 bases and J lost 6 bases. The germline V gene has CDR1 DFQATT and CDR2 SNEGSKA (reference sequence). Written as DNA, the CDR3 is TGCAGTGCTTCGGACAGGGCGGGTAATTCACCCCTCCACTTT. It is translated as CSASDRAGNSPLHF.

This clonotype was counted only a few times. The chain carries TRBV20-1 and TRBJ2-5; 9 bases align to TRBD1. This CDR3 spans 15 amino acids. V was pared by 4 bases and J by 1 base, with 7 bases of the junction left unmatched. The germline V gene encodes CDR1 DFQATT and CDR2 SNEGSKA (reference sequence). In DNA, the CDR3 is TGCAGTGCTACGCCCCCGGGACAGGGCCAAGAGACCCAGTACTTC. The encoded protein is CSATPPGQGQETQYF.

The V call is TRBV12-3 or TRBV12-4, the J call TRBJ2-3; no definite D call. Deletions cut 6 bases from V and 0 bases from J, with 10 bases between. The CDR3 length is 14 residues. This CDR3 reads CASRADQSTDTQYF. DNA for the CDR3: TGTGCCAGCAGGGCTGACCAAAGCACAGATACGCAGTATTTT.